The 27 T cell receptor beta chains reported below all come from one sample, sequenced in a study of T cells expressing NK-cell markers (dated by TCRdb to 2018 to 2021). Library preparation employed 5' RACE. TCRdb records Illumina HiSeq 2000 as the sequencer. The reads were reprocessed in TCRdb, with one entry per CDR3 protein sequence and no accompanying DNA. This sample's table has entries for about 550,000 distinct CDR3 sequences. Approximately 3.6% of the sample is in the top ten clones. Sequencing input: blood T cells: a sorted CD56 or NKG2C T cell subset, CD4+ or CD8+ T cells, or bulk PBMC T cells (not recorded which). The source of these receptors is a man in his late teens or twenties in good health. Donor details come from another sample of the same person, matched by shared clones.

This rearrangement joins TRBV28 to TRBJ1-5. From germline, CDR1 is MDHEN and CDR2 SYDVKM. This CDR3 has 17 residues. CDR3: CASSQPPRGLSNQPQHF.

V usage is TRBV4-1 and J usage is TRBJ2-1; the TCRdb call, TRBD2, lacks DNA for checking. This CDR3 has 15 residues. CDR1 is MGHRA and CDR2 is YSYEKL in the germline V gene. The CDR3 here is CASSPHGTSEGEQFF.

The V and J genes are TRBV2 and TRBJ2-1; TCRdb outputs TRBD2, but without DNA this stays unchecked. There are 15 residues in the CDR3. The V gene's germline CDR1 is SNHLY and CDR2 FYNNEI. The CDR3 sequence: CASSTSGVSYNEQFF.

The chain joins TRBV29-1 to TRBJ2-2; no DNA is available, so the TRBD2 call from TCRdb remains unchecked. CDR1 and CDR2 from the germline V gene are SQVTM and ANQGSEA. CDR3 length: 14 amino acids. The CDR3 loop reads CSVRWGAFTGELFF.

The chain recombines TRBV29-1 with TRBJ1-2; the D call of TRBD1 rests on TCRdb alone, since no DNA is present to check it. The CDR3 has 18 residues. The germline CDR1 and CDR2 sequences are SQVTM and ANQGSEA. CDR3 protein: CSVGVTLDILPSNYGYTF. Full variable domain (rest looked up from reference TRBV29-1 and TRBJ1-2): SAVISQKPSRDICQRGTSLTIQCQVDSQVTMMFWYRQQPGQSLTLIATANQGSEATYESGFVIDKFPISRPNLTFSTLTVSNMSPEDSSIYLCSVGVTLDILPSNYGYTFGSGTRLTVV.

The CDR3 sequence: CASSLRREPYNEQFF. The V gene is TRBV12-3 or TRBV12-4, the J gene TRBJ2-1. CDR3 length equals 15 residues.

The J gene is TRBJ2-1, the V gene TRBV29-1. Per germline, CDR1 SQVTM and CDR2 ANQGSEA. The CDR3 is 12 residues long. CDR3 region: CSVEGGYNEQFF.

The chain uses TRBV7-2 and TRBJ2-1; the D call of TRBD1 rests on TCRdb alone, since no DNA is present to check it. Germline V lookup: CDR1 SGHTA, CDR2 FQGNSA. The CDR3 has 13 amino acids. This CDR3 reads CASSSDRRRQKFF.

The CDR3 region is CSARQGPFSNQPQHF. The chain is built from TRBV20-1 and TRBJ1-5; TCRdb's D call of TRBD1 is untestable without DNA. Germline lookup yields CDR1 DFQATT and CDR2 SNEGSKA (reference sequence). The CDR3 totals 15 residues.

The chain carries TRBV7-9 and TRBJ2-7. Germline values: CDR1 SEHNR, CDR2 FQNEAQ (reference sequence). This CDR3 is 13 amino acids long. The CDR3 reads CASSPVVEYEQYF.

V usage is TRBV3-1 and J usage is TRBJ2-2; the TCRdb D gene call, TRBD2, has no DNA to confirm it. The V gene's germline CDR1 is LGHDT and CDR2 YNNKEL (reference sequence). The CDR3 runs to 17 residues. CDR3 loop: CASSLPGLAGGTGELFF. The complete variable domain, with remaining parts taken from reference TRBV3-1 and TRBJ2-2, reads DTAVSQTPKYLVTQMGNDKSIKCEQNLGHDTMYWYKQDSKKFLKIMFSYNNKELIINETVPNRFSPKSPDKAHLNLHINSLELGDSAVYFCASSLPGLAGGTGELFFGEGSRLTVL.

The chain combines TRBV5-1 with TRBJ2-5; TCRdb proposes TRBD2, but this gene call is untestable without DNA. CDR3 length equals 17 residues. Germline CDR1 and CDR2: SGHRS and YFSETQ. CDR3 residues: CASSLASRDAHQETQYF.

The rearrangement uses TRBV28 and TRBJ2-2; TCRdb picks TRBD2, but there is no DNA to check that call. There are 16 residues in the CDR3. From germline, CDR1 is MDHEN and CDR2 SYDVKM. CDR3 residues: CASSGTRSGLMGELFF.

V usage is TRBV12-3 or TRBV12-4 and J usage is TRBJ2-2. CDR3 length: 15 residues. The CDR3 loop reads CASSLTELNTGELFF.

The chain links TRBV12-3 or TRBV12-4 to TRBJ1-6; TCRdb outputs TRBD1, but without DNA this stays unchecked. The CDR3 consists of 14 residues. This chain's CDR3 is CASSSTGVNSPLHF.

The CDR3 reads CSARGDRTSGRGNTQYF. J is TRBJ2-3 and V is TRBV20-1; the D gene TCRdb calls, TRBD2, cannot be checked with no DNA. The CDR3 sequence is 17 residues long. CDR1 DFQATT and CDR2 SNEGSKA come from the germline V gene (reference sequence).

The chain links TRBV20-1 to TRBJ2-2. Germline lookup yields CDR1 DFQATT and CDR2 SNEGSKA (reference sequence). The CDR3 covers 13 residues. The CDR3 reads CSARQDNTGELFF.

The chain couples TRBV5-1 to TRBJ1-1; the D call of TRBD1 rests on TCRdb alone, since no DNA is present to check it. Per germline, CDR1 SGHRS and CDR2 YFSETQ. The CDR3 has 13 amino acids. The CDR3 loop reads CASSYGIPDEAFF. The full variable domain, its missing parts supplied by reference TRBV5-1 and TRBJ1-1, is KAGVTQTPRYLIKTRGQQVTLSCSPISGHRSVSWYQQTPGQGLQFLFEYFSETQRNKGNFPGRFSGRQFSNSRSEMNVSTLELGDSALYLCASSYGIPDEAFFGQGTRLTVV.

This rearrangement joins TRBV21-1 to TRBJ1-5; TCRdb lists TRBD1, though no DNA is available to test this call. TRBV21-1 is a pseudogene. The CDR3 is 15 amino acids. The CDR3 spells CASSKVTGVGQPQHF.

The V call is TRBV20-1, the J call TRBJ2-2; there is no DNA to check the TCRdb D call of TRBD2. The CDR3 totals 14 residues. CDR1 is DFQATT, CDR2 SNEGSKA, per germline (reference sequence). This CDR3 reads CSASLAGYTGELFF.

This rearrangement joins TRBV27 to TRBJ1-1. The CDR3 consists of 15 residues. The germline V gene has CDR1 MNHEY and CDR2 SMNVEV (reference sequence). CDR3 loop: CASSLFGGLNTEAFF.

V and J are TRBV4-3 and TRBJ2-7; TCRdb's D call of TRBD2 is untestable without DNA. The CDR3 is made up of 14 amino acids. CDR1 and CDR2 from the germline V gene are LGHNA and YSLEER. The CDR3 reads CASSQGRASYEQYF.

The genes are TRBV20-1 and TRBJ2-5; the TRBD1 assignment by TCRdb is unverifiable without DNA. There are 14 residues in the CDR3. Germline-derived CDR1 and CDR2 are DFQATT and SNEGSKA (reference sequence). CDR3: CSARVYKGKETQYF.

The chain is built from TRBV24-1 and TRBJ2-2. The CDR3 is 15 residues long. In germline, CDR1 is KGHDR, CDR2 SFDVKD. CDR3 sequence: CATSDLNGHTGELFF.

The chain carries TRBV20-1 and TRBJ1-1; TCRdb reports TRBD1, a call that lacks DNA to check it against. Germline loops: CDR1 DFQATT, CDR2 SNEGSKA (reference sequence). The CDR3 totals 14 residues. The CDR3 protein is CSARSRTGNTEAFF.

V and J are TRBV5-6 and TRBJ2-1; TCRdb selects TRBD1, and the lack of DNA leaves this call unchecked. The germline CDR1 and CDR2 sequences are SGHDT and YYEEEE. There are 16 residues in the CDR3. CDR3 in amino acids: CASSFWGRAGPNEQFF.

The gene calls are TRBV25-1 and TRBJ2-1; the D call of TRBD2 rests on TCRdb alone, since no DNA is present to check it. Germline V lookup: CDR1 MGHDK, CDR2 SYGVNS. The CDR3 loop spans 13 amino acids. The CDR3 loop is CASSGLAENEQFF.